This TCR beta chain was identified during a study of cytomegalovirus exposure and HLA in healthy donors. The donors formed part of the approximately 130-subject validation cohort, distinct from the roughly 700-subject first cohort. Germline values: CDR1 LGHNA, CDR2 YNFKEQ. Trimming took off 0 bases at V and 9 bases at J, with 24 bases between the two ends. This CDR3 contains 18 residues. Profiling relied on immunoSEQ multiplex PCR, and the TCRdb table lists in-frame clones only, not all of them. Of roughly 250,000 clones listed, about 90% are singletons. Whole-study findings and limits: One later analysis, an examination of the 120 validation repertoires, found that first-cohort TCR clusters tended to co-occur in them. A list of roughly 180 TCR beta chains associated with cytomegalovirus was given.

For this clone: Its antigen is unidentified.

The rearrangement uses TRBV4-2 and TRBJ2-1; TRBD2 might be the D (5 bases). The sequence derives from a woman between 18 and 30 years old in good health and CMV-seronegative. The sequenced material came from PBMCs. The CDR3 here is CASSQDVRWSLRDGEQFF. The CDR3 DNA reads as TGTGCCAGCAGCCAAGATGTTCGTTGGAGCCTGAGGGATGGTGAGCAGTTCTTC.